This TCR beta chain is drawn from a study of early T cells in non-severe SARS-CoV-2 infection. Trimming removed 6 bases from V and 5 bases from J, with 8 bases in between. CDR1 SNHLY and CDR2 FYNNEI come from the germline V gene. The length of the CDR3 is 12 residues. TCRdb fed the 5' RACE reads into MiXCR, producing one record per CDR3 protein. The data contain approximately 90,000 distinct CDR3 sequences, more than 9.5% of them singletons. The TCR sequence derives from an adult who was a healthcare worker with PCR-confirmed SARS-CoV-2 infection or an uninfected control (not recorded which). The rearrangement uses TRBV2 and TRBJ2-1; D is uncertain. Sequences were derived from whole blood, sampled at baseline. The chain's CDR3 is CASSVDDNEQFF. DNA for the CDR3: TGTGCCAGCAGCGTCGATGACAATGAGCAGTTCTTC.